This T cell receptor beta chain emerged from a study of blood T cell repertoires in COVID-19. Across the study: The United States, Italy and Spain supplied acute and convalescent COVID-19 samples. The analysed material was cDNA or gDNA that came from T cells, B-cell-depleted T cells, or PBMCs.

CDR3 length: 16 residues. J lost 2 bases, V lost 1 base, and 7 bases had no gene match. Germline loops: CDR1 MGHRA, CDR2 YSYEKL. How the authors handled the data: From reference gene primer amplification, estimates of nucleated cell counts were derived. Sequencing was performed with immunoSEQ multiplex PCR; in TCRdb, only in-frame clones are kept and a portion is missing. V and J calls and clone size are those listed in that table; D and trimming were worked out from the DNA. This sample yields fewer than 500,000 clones, of which roughly 87% are seen a single time; almost 2% belongs to the top ten. The sample was PBMCs or T cells enriched from blood (not recorded which). The sequence derives from a woman aged 18-29 years with acute COVID-19. The chain couples TRBV4-1 to TRBJ2-5; TRBD1 aligns across 7 bases. The DNA for the CDR3 is TGCGCCAGCAGCCAAGCCGGGACAGAACCTCAAGAGACCCAGTACTTC. This codes for CASSQAGTEPQETQYF.